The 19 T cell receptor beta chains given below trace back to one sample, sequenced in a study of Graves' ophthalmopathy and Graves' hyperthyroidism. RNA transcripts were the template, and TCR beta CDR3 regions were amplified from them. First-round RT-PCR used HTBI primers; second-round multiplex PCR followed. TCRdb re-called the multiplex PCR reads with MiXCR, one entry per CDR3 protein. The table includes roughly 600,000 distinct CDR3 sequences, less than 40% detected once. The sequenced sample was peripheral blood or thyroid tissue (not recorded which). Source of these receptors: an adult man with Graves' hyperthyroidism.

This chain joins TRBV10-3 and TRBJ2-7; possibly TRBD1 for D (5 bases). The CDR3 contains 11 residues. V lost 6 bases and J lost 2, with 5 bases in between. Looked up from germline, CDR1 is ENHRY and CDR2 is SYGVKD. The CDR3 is CAIRGPYEQYF. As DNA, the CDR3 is TGTGCCATCAGGGGGCCCTACGAGCAGTACTTC.

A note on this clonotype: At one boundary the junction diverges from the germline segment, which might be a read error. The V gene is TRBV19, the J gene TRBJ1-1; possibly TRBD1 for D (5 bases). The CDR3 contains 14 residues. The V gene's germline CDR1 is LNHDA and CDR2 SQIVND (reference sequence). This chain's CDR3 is CASSIRGADTGAFF. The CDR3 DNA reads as TGTGCCAGTAGTATCCGTGGGGCGGACACTGGAGCTTTCTTT.

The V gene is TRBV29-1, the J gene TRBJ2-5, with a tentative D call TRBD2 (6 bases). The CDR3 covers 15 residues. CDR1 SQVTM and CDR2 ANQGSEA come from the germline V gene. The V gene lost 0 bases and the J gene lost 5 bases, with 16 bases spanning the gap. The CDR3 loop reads CSVEDPGRKGETQYF. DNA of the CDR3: TGCAGCGTTGAAGACCCCGGGAGAAAGGGTGAGACCCAGTACTTC.

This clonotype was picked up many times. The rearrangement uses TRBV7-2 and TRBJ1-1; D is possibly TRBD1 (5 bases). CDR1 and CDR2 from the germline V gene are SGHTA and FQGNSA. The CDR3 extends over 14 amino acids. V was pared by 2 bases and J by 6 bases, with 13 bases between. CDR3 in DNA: TGTGCCAGCAGCTTATCGGGGGGTAGGGCTGAAGCTTTCTTT. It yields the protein CASSLSGGRAEAFF.

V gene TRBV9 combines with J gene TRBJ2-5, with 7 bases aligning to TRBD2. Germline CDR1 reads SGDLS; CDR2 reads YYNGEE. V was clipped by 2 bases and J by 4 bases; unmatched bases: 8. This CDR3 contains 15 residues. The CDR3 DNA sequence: TGTGCCAGCAGCGTCGGGGGACTAACAGGAGAGACCCAGTACTTC. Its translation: CASSVGGLTGETQYF.

The CDR3 loop reads CASSPRGGGKTQYF. CDR3 nucleotide sequence: TGTGCCAGCAGCCCCCGCGGGGGAGGGAAGACCCAGTACTTC. The chain recombines TRBV7-9 with TRBJ2-5; 7 bases map to TRBD2. The CDR3 length is 14 residues. Germline V gene data show CDR1 as SEHNR and CDR2 as FQNEAQ (reference sequence). V shed 5 bases, J shed 6 bases, and the junction held 9 bases outside the gene matches.

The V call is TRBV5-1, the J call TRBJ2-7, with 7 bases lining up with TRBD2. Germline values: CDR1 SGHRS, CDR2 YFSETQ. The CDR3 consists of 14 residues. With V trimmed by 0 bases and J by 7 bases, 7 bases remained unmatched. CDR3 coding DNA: TGCGCCAGCAGCTTGGCCCCAGCGGGACGGGAGCAGTACTTC. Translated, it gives CASSLAPAGREQYF. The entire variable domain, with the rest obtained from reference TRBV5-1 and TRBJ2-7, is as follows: KAGVTQTPRYLIKTRGQQVTLSCSPISGHRSVSWYQQTPGQGLQFLFEYFSETQRNKGNFPGRFSGRQFSNSRSEMNVSTLELGDSALYLCASSLAPAGREQYFGPGTRLTVT.

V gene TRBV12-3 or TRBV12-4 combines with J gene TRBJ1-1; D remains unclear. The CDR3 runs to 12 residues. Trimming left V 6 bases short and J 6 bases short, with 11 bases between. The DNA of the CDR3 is TGTGCCAGCAGGTATGGTTGGCCTGAAGCTTTCTTT. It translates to CASRYGWPEAFF.

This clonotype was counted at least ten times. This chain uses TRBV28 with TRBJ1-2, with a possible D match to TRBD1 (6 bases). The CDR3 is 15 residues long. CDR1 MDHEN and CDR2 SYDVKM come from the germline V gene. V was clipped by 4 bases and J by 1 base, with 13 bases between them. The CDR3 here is CASSSRTVINYGYTF. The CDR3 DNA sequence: TGTGCCAGCAGTTCTCGGACAGTGATTAACTATGGCTACACCTTC.

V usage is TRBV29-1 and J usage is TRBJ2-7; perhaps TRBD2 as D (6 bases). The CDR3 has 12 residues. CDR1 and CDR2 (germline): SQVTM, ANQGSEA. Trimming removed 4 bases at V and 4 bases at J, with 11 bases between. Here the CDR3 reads CSVAGEGYEQYF. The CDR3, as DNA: TGCAGCGTTGCGGGAGAAGGGTACGAGCAGTACTTC.

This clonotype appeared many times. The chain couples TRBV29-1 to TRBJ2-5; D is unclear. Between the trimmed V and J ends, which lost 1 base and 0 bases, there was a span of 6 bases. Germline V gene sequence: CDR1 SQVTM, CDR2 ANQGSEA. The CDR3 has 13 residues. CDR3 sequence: CSVEGYDQETQYF. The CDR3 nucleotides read TGCAGCGTTGAAGGGTACGACCAAGAGACCCAGTACTTC.

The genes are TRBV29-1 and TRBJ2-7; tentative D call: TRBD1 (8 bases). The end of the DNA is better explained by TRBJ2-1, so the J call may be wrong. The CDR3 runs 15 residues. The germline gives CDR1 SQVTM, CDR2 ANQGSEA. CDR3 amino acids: CSVNDRGGSYNEQFF. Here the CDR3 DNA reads TGCAGCGTGAATGACAGGGGAGGGTCCTACAATGAGCAGTTCTTC.

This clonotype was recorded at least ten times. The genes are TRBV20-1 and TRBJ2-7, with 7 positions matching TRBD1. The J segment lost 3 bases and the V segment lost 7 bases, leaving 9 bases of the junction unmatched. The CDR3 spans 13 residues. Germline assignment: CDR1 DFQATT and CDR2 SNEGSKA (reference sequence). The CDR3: CSVRQGVVYEQYF. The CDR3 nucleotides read TGCAGTGTTCGACAGGGCGTAGTCTACGAGCAGTACTTC.

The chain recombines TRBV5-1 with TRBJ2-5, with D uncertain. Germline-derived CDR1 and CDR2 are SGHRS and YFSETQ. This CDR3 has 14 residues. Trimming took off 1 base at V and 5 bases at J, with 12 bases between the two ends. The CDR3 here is CASSLNSAGETQYF. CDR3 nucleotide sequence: TGCGCCAGCAGCTTGAATTCTGCCGGGGAGACCCAGTACTTC.

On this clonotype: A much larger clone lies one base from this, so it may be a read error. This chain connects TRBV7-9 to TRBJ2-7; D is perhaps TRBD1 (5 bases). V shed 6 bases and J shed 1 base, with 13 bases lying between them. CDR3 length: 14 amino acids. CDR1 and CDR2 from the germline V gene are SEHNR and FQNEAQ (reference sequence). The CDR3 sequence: CASSLRVKSYEQYF. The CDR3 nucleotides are TGTGCCAGCAGTCTCAGGGTAAAGTCCTACGAGCAGTACTTC. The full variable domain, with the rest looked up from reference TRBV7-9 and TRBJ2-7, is DTGVSQNPRHKITKRGQNVTFRCDPISEHNRLYWYRQTLGQGPEFLTYFQNEAQLEKSRLLSDRFSAERPKGSFSTLEIQRTEQGDSAMYLCASSLRVKSYEQYFGPGTRLTVT.

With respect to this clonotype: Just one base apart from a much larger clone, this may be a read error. For the CDR3, the DNA is TGCAGCGTAGCCGGGCCCCTCTACGAGCAGTACTTC. It yields the protein CSVAGPLYEQYF. The rearrangement uses TRBV29-1 and TRBJ2-7; D remains ambiguous. This CDR3 is 12 amino acids long. V gave up 6 bases and J gave up 3 bases, with 12 bases separating them. Germline CDR1 SQVTM, CDR2 ANQGSEA.

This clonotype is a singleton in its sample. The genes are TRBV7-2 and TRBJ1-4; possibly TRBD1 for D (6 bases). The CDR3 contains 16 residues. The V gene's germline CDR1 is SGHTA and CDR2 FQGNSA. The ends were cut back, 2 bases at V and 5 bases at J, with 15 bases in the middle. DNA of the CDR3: TGTGCCAGCAGCTTATCCAGCGGGGGGGCAAATGAAAAACTGTTTTTT. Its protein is CASSLSSGGANEKLFF.

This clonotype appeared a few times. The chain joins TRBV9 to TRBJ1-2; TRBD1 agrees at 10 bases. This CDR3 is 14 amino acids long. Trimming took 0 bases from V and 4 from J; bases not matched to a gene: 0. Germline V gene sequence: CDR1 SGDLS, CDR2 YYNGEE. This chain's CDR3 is CASSVGQGAYGYTF. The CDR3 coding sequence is TGTGCCAGCAGCGTAGGACAGGGGGCCTATGGCTACACCTTC. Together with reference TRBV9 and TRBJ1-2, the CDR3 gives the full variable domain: DSGVTQTPKHLITATGQRVTLRCSPRSGDLSVYWYQQSLDQGLQFLIQYYNGEERAKGNILERFSAQQFPDLHSELNLSSLELGDSALYFCASSVGQGAYGYTFGSGTRLTVV.

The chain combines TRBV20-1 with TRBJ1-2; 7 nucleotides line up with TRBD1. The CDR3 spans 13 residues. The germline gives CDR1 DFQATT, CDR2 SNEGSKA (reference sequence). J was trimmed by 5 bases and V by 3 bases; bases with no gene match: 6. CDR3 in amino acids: CSASPGQRYGYTF. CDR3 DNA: TGCAGTGCTAGTCCGGGACAGAGATATGGCTACACCTTC.